These T cell receptor beta chains were read from a single sample in a study of blood T cell repertoires in COVID-19. TCRdb keeps only in-frame clones here, not all; method: immunoSEQ multiplex PCR. The table has 350,000 to 550,000 clones, nearly 90% seen once. Sequencing was carried out using PBMCs or T cells enriched from blood (not recorded which). These receptors were obtained from a young woman with acute COVID-19. Both conserved end residues are part of each CDR3. The D gene is left open where the match is weak. The size of a clone is reported for some rows only, either as once, few or many, or as a class for expanded clones.

>TRBV5-1|NA|NA|TRBJ2-6
CASSLNSPGANVLTF
TGCGCCAGCAGCCTCAACAGCCCTGGGGCCAACGTCCTGACTTTC
>TRBV4-1|TRBD1|NA|TRBJ2-2
CASSQRTGSNTGELFF
TGCGCCAGCAGCCAGCGGACAGGGTCGAACACCGGGGAGCTGTTTTTT
>TRBV9|TRBD2|NA|TRBJ2-1
CASSVVSGGANEQFF
TGTGCCAGCAGCGTAGTGAGCGGGGGGGCTAATGAGCAGTTCTTC
>TRBV5-4|NA|few|TRBJ1-2
CASGGRADGYTF
TGTGCCAGTGGTGGCAGGGCGGATGGCTACACCTTC
>TRBV7-9|NA|NA|TRBJ1-3
CASSLSRASGNTIYF
TGTGCCAGCAGCTTATCCAGGGCCTCTGGAAACACCATATATTTT
>TRBV2|NA|NA|TRBJ1-1
CASSDPDRNTEAFF
TGTGCCAGCAGTGACCCAGACAGAAACACTGAAGCTTTCTTT
>TRBV15|NA|NA|TRBJ1-3
CATSRDSPGLLAGGNTIYF
TGTGCCACCAGCAGAGATTCGCCAGGGCTCCTGGCGGGAGGAAACACCATATATTTT
>TRBV3-1/TRBV3-2|TRBD2|few|TRBJ2-3
CASSRLAGGLGDTQYF
TGTGCCAGCAGCCGACTAGCGGGGGGTTTGGGAGATACGCAGTATTTT
>TRBV7-2|TRBD1|NA|TRBJ1-2
CASSLARGGLSYGYTF
TGTGCCAGCAGCTTAGCGCGAGGGGGCTTGAGCTATGGCTACACCTTC
>TRBV2|NA|few|TRBJ1-6
CASSHRENYNSPLHF
TGTGCCAGCAGTCACAGGGAAAACTATAATTCACCCCTCCACTTT
>TRBV10-1|TRBD1|NA|TRBJ2-7
CASSGGGSYEQYF
TGCGCCAGCAGTGGAGGGGGCAGTTACGAGCAGTACTTC
>TRBV7-2|NA|NA|TRBJ2-1
CASSLMGDSALEQFF
TGTGCCAGCAGCTTAATGGGGGACTCGGCCTTGGAGCAGTTCTTC
>TRBV4-3|NA|NA|TRBJ2-7
CASSQEAGSYEQYF
TGCGCCAGCAGCCAAGAGGCGGGGTCCTACGAGCAGTACTTC
>TRBV19|TRBD1|NA|TRBJ1-5
CASSRDRGTQPQHF
TGTGCCAGTAGTCGGGACAGGGGTACTCAGCCCCAGCATTTT
>TRBV2|NA|NA|TRBJ2-4
CASSSTGGGDIQYF
TGTGCCAGCAGTTCTACGGGGGGCGGGGACATTCAGTACTTC
>TRBV5-8|NA|NA|TRBJ1-2
CASSLWLDPSPQGYTF
TGTGCCAGCAGCTTGTGGCTAGATCCAAGCCCGCAGGGCTACACCTTC
>TRBV15|NA|NA|TRBJ2-1
CATSWVGDEQFF
TGTGCCACCAGCTGGGTAGGGGATGAGCAGTTCTTC
>TRBV27|NA|NA|TRBJ2-3
CASSLAPGVTDTQYF
TGTGCCAGCAGTTTAGCTCCCGGGGTCACAGATACGCAGTATTTT
>TRBV12-3/TRBV12-4|NA|NA|TRBJ2-3
CASRAESTDTQYF
TGTGCCAGCAGAGCGGAGAGCACAGATACGCAGTATTTT
>TRBV27|TRBD2|NA|TRBJ2-1
CASSPPLAGVYSEQFF
TGTGCCAGCAGTCCCCCCCTAGCGGGAGTTTATAGTGAGCAGTTCTTC
>TRBV10-1|NA|NA|TRBJ1-5
CASREGSINQPQHF
TGCGCCAGCAGAGAGGGCTCCATCAATCAGCCCCAGCATTTT
>TRBV19|TRBD1|once|TRBJ2-1
CASKPGTATYNEQFF
TGTGCCAGTAAACCCGGGACAGCGACCTACAATGAGCAGTTCTTC
>TRBV9|NA|NA|TRBJ1-2
CASSVDGDNMSRGYTF
TGTGCCAGCAGCGTAGATGGGGACAATATGTCGCGCGGCTACACCTTC
>TRBV7-2|NA|NA|TRBJ1-5
CASSLINGPQHF
TGTGCCAGCAGCTTAATTAATGGCCCCCAGCATTTT